This T cell receptor (beta chain) is from a study of cytomegalovirus exposure and HLA in healthy donors. Study background: Caucasian-associated ancestry cluster membership applied to over 80% of around 400 genotyped donors.

Primers: 60 Vbeta forward and 13 Jbeta reverse. Only in-frame clones appear in the TCRdb table, and some are missing; sequencing was by immunoSEQ multiplex PCR. Seen here are more than 95,000 clones, 78% observed once, and the top ten hold under 2%. Germline V gives CDR1 MGHRA, CDR2 YSYEKL. Trimming stripped 3 bases from V and 7 bases from J, with 13 bases between. The length of the CDR3 is 14 residues. Note on this clone: Its antigen is currently unknown.

Study results and caveats: In a later analysis, CMV-associated beta chains were mostly HLA-associated, it appeared. Associated with cytomegalovirus, according to the listing, were around 160 TCR beta chains.

The sample taken for sequencing was PBMCs. The chain uses TRBV4-1 and TRBJ2-1, with D perhaps matching TRBD1 (5 bases). The source is a woman in her thirties or forties in good health and CMV-seronegative. The CDR3 DNA follows: TGCGCCAGCAGCCAGGCCCAGGGCGTGAATGAGCAGTTCTTC. Its translation is CASSQAQGVNEQFF.